Detailed here is one TCR beta chain. Original processing notes: Counts of nucleated cells, estimated from reference gene primer amplification, were obtained. Assay: immunoSEQ multiplex PCR; the TCRdb copy retains only in-frame clones and omits some. The DNA gave D and trimming, while V, J and clone size come from that table. The repertoire includes tens of thousands of clones, roughly 87% of them detected once, and around 3.1% sits in the top ten. The sample comes from a study of blood T cell repertoires in COVID-19. Study as a whole: PBMCs, B-cell-depleted T cells, or T cells were the source of the cDNA or gDNA that made up the material.

Germline CDR1 and CDR2: LGHNT and FRNRAP. Trimming removed 6 bases from V and 7 bases from J; junction bases left unmatched: 5. The CDR3 sequence is 13 residues long. The clonotype was recovered from a man in his fifties or sixties with active COVID-19. Sequenced: peripheral blood. The chain couples TRBV12-5 to TRBJ1-1; 10 nucleotides line up with TRBD1. CDR3 sequence reads: CASGWTGGNEAFF. The CDR3 nucleotides are TGTGCTAGTGGCTGGACAGGGGGGAATGAAGCTTTCTTT.